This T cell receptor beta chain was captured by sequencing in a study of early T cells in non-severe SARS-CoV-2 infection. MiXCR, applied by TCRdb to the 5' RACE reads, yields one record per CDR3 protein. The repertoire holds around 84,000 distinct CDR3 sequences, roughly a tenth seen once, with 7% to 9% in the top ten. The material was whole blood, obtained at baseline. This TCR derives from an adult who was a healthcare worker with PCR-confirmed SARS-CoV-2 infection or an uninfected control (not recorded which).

CDR3 DNA sequence: TGTGCCACCCAAAACGGGGGGATGAACACTGAAGCTTTCTTT. This codes for CATQNGGMNTEAFF. The genes are TRBV28 and TRBJ1-1; possible D gene TRBD1, 5 bases. V was shortened by 10 bases and J by 0 bases, with 15 bases between the two germline ends. The CDR3 runs 14 residues. Germline V gene lookup returns CDR1 MDHEN and CDR2 SYDVKM.